This T cell receptor beta chain originates from a study of control samples from healthy donors and cancer patients. Between the trimmed V and J ends, which lost 5 bases and 4 bases, there was a span of 9 bases. Germline CDR1 and CDR2: MNHEY and SVGAGI. This CDR3 has 13 amino acids. Sequenced by immunoSEQ multiplex PCR; TCRdb stores in-frame clones only, minus some. The table includes 110,000 or so clones, around nine tenths detected once. The TCR sequence derives from a man aged 25-45 years in good health. The rearrangement joins TRBV6-5 to TRBJ1-5; D gene ambiguous. Sequencing was performed on blood. CDR3 in amino acids: CASSLHFNQPQHF. CDR3 coding DNA: TGTGCCAGCAGTCTTCATTTTAATCAGCCCCAGCATTTT.